The clone carrying this T cell receptor (beta chain) came up many times. TCRdb re-called the 5' RACE reads through MiXCR, storing one row per CDR3 protein. The sample holds 40,000 to 50,000 distinct CDR3 sequences, approximately 7.1% seen once. The source of the sample is a study of early T cells in non-severe SARS-CoV-2 infection. With V trimmed by 4 bases and J by 3 bases, 6 bases remained unmatched. The CDR3 runs 14 residues. The V gene's germline CDR1 is SGHRS and CDR2 YFSETQ. J is TRBJ2-7 and V is TRBV5-1, with 8 positions matching TRBD1. Sample: whole blood. The receptor was derived from an adult who was a healthcare worker with PCR-confirmed SARS-CoV-2 infection or an uninfected control (not recorded which). The CDR3 here is CASSPRTGSYEQYF. CDR3 coding DNA: TGCGCCAGCAGCCCGCGGACAGGGAGCTACGAGCAGTACTTC.